The sequence of this TCR beta chain was determined in a study of blood T cells in healthy people across ages. Germline assignment: CDR1 SGHNT and CDR2 YENEEA. The CDR3 is 14 amino acids. For the second PCR, which ran for roughly 6 to 12 cycles, a sample-barcoded 5' primer and a J-beta primer mix were used. TCRdb used MiXCR to reprocess the 5' RACE reads, holding one entry per CDR3 protein. The sample includes some 900,000 distinct CDR3 sequences, around 48% of them seen just once. Details on this clonotype: One end of the junction does not line up with germline, which may come from a read error.

The chain links TRBV11-3 to TRBJ2-7; D ambiguous. The TCR originated in a man younger than 40 in good health. Input material: blood. The CDR3 DNA reads TGTGCCAGCAACTTAGATACAGCGAGCTACGAGCAGTACTTC. It encodes CASNLDTASYEQYF.